This T cell receptor (beta chain) was recovered during a study of blood T cell repertoires in COVID-19. Study summary: PBMCs, B-cell-depleted T cells, or T cells provided the cDNA or gDNA that made up the material.

Per the study methods: Nucleated cell counts were estimated from reference gene primer amplification. Using immunoSEQ multiplex PCR, the repertoire was profiled, and TCRdb retains in-frame clones only, with some absent. That table is the source of V, J and clone size, and D and trimming were worked out from the DNA. The sample lists around 300,000 clones, approximately 83% occurring once. The germline V and J ends were trimmed by 2 bases and 6 bases, with 9 bases remaining between them. This CDR3 has 12 amino acids. Germline V gene lookup returns CDR1 SGHDT and CDR2 YYEEEE. The source is a woman aged 30 to 39 who had recovered from COVID-19. The sample taken for sequencing was peripheral blood. The gene calls are TRBV5-6 and TRBJ2-7; possible D gene TRBD2, 5 bases. CDR3 sequence: CASSFGSGEQYF. CDR3 bases: TGTGCCAGCAGCTTCGGCAGCGGCGAGCAGTACTTC.